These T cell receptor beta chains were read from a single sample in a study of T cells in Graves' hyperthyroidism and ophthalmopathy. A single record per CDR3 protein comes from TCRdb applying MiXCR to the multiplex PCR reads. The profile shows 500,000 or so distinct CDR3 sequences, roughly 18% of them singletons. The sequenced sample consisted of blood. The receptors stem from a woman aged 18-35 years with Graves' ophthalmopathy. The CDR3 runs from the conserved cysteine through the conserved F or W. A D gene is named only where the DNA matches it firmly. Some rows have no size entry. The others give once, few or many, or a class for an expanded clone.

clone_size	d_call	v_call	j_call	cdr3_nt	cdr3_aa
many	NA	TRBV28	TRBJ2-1	TGTGCCAGCAGTATTAGAGGGAATGAGCAGTTCTTC	CASSIRGNEQFF
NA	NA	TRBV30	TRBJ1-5	TGTGCCTGGAGTCCCGGGTCCAATCAGCCCCAGCATTTT	CAWSPGSNQPQHF
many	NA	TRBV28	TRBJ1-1	TGTGCCAGCAGTTTGGCAGGTCCTGAAGCTTTCTTT	CASSLAGPEAFF
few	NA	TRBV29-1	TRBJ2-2	TGCAGCGTTGAGAGGGTCGCGAACACCGGGGAGCTGTTTTTT	CSVERVANTGELFF
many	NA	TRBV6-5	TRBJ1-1	TGTGCCAGCAGTTACTCTCAGGGGAGGAACACTGAAGCTTTCTTT	CASSYSQGRNTEAFF
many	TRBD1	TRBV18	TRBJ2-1	TGTGCCAGCTCACCTCCCACTGACAGGGGCGATGAGCAGTTCTTC	CASSPPTDRGDEQFF
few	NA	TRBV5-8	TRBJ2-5	TGTGCCAGCAGCTTGAGGCTGACCCGGGGTGAGACCCAGTACTTC	CASSLRLTRGETQYF
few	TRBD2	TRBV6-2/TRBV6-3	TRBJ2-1	TGTGCCAGCAGTTACTGGGAGGGTGAGCAGTTCTTC	CASSYWEGEQFF
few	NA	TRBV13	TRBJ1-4	TGTGCCAGCAGCCCGGTGGGGAATGAAAAACTGTTTTTT	CASSPVGNEKLFF
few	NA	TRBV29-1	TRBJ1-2	TGCAGCGTTGACCCGAAAGGTTCGGGGTCCTATGGCTACACCTTC	CSVDPKGSGSYGYTF
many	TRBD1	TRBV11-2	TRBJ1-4	TGTGCCAGCAGCTTAGAAGGGACAGTACCAACTAATGAAAAACTGTTTTTT	CASSLEGTVPTNEKLFF
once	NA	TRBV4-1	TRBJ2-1	TGCGCCAGCAGCCGCACCCCGTTCCTAGAGGATTCCTACAATGAGCAGTTCTTC	CASSRTPFLEDSYNEQFF
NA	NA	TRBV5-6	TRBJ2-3	TGTGCCAGCAGCTCAACTAGGTTCGAGAGTGCGCAGTATTTT	CASSSTRFESAQYF
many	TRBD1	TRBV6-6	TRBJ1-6	TGTGCCAGCAGTTCTCGACAGGGGTGGTCACCCCTCCACTTT	CASSSRQGWSPLHF
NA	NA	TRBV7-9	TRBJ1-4	TGTGCCAGCAGCCTACAGGGTGGGGGAGAAAAACTGTTTTTT	CASSLQGGGEKLFF
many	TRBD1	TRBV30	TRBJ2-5	TGTGCCTGCGACCTCAAGGGACAGGGTAAAGAGACCCAGTACTTC	CACDLKGQGKETQYF
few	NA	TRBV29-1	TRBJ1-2	TGCAGCGTTGAAGATCTTCAGTTGGGACGGACTATAGGCTACACCTTC	CSVEDLQLGRTIGYTF
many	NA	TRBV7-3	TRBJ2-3	TGTGCCAGCAGCCCCCAGGGACGCGAGGTCCCAGATACGCAGTATTTT	CASSPQGREVPDTQYF
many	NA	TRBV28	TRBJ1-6	TGTGCCAGCAGTTTAAGATTCCAGGGGAATAATTCACCCCTCCACTTT	CASSLRFQGNNSPLHF
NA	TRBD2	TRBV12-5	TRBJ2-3	TGTGCTAGTGGTTTCCGTTCGGGACTAGCGGGAGTTATAGATACGCAGTATTTT	CASGFRSGLAGVIDTQYF
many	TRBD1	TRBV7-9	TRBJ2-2	TGTGCCAGCAGCCCCACAGGGGGAAGAAACACCGGGGAGCTGTTTTTT	CASSPTGGRNTGELFF
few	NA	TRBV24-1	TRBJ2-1	TGTGCCACCAGTGCCAGCGGGTACAATGAGCAGTTCTTC	CATSASGYNEQFF
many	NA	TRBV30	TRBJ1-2	TGTGCCTGGAGTGTATTATACGAAGGCTACACCTTC	CAWSVLYEGYTF
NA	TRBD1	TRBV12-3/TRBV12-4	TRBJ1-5	TGTGCCAGCAGTTGGACAGGGGGAGGCAATCAGCCCCAGCATTTT	CASSWTGGGNQPQHF
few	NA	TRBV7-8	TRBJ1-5	TGTGCCAGCCACAACCAGTATAGCAATCAGCCCCAGCATTTT	CASHNQYSNQPQHF
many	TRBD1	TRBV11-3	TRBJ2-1	TGTGCCAGCAGCTTAGCCGGGACAGGGATCTCGGCTGAGCAGTTCTTC	CASSLAGTGISAEQFF
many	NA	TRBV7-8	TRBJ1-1	TGTGCCAGCAGTCGACGGTTAGTCGGGAACACTGAAGCTTTCTTT	CASSRRLVGNTEAFF
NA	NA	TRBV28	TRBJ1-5	TGTGCCAGCAGTTTAATGCAGATAAAACAGCCCCAGCATTTT	CASSLMQIKQPQHF
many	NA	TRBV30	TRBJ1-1	TGTGCCTGGAGTGTAGAGGGGGCTGAAGCTTTCTTT	CAWSVEGAEAFF
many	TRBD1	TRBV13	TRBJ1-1	TGTGCCAGCAGCTTAACCGGGACAGGCCAAGCTTTCTTT	CASSLTGTGQAFF
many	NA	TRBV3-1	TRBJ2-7	TGTGCCAGCAGCCAAGATCTAGGAGCGGACGAGCAGTACTTC	CASSQDLGADEQYF
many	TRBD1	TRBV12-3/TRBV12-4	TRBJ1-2	TGTGCCAGCAGCTCCATACAGGGGGCATGGGATGGCTACACCTTC	CASSSIQGAWDGYTF
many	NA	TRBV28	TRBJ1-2	TGTGCCAGCAGTCCTTCAACAGGGTACTATGGCTACACCTTC	CASSPSTGYYGYTF
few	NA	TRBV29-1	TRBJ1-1	TGCAGCGTCCGGGACGGGGATATATTGGCTTTCTTT	CSVRDGDILAFF
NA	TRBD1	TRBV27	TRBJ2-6	TGTGCCAGCAGCCCCGGGACAGGGTTCTCTGGGGCCAACGTCCTGACTTTC	CASSPGTGFSGANVLTF
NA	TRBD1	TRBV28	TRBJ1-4	TGTGCCAGCAGCTTAACGACAGGGGTTGCGGAAAAACTGTTTTTT	CASSLTTGVAEKLFF
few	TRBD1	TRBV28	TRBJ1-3	TGTGCCAGCCGGGGACAGGGGGCTTTTTCTGGAAACACCATATATTTT	CASRGQGAFSGNTIYF
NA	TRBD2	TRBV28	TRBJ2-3	TGTGCCAGCAGTGAGGGTCAAGTAGCGGGAGAAGATACGCAGTATTTT	CASSEGQVAGEDTQYF
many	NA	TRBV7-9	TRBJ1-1	TGTGCCAGCAGCTTAACCGGGGACCACACTGAAGCTTTCTTT	CASSLTGDHTEAFF
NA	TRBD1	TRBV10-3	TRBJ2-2	TGTGCCATCAGTGAGTCTGGGACAGCCAACACCGGGGAGCTGTTTTTT	CAISESGTANTGELFF
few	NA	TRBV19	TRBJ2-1	TGTGCCAGTAGGGAGGACAAATACAATGAGCAGTTCTTC	CASREDKYNEQFF
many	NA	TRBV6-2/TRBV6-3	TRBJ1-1	TGTGCCAGCAAAACGGGAGCGAACACTGAAGCTTTCTTT	CASKTGANTEAFF
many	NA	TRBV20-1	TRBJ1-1	TGCAGTGCTAGAGCCCAGGAGAACACTGAAGCTTTCTTT	CSARAQENTEAFF
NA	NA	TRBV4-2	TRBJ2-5	TGTGCCAGCAGCCAAGTTCCAGGGGCCCAAGAGACCCAGTACTTC	CASSQVPGAQETQYF
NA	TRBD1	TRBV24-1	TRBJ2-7	TGTGCCACCAGTGAAACCGGGACAGGGACGCCTGAGCAGTACTTC	CATSETGTGTPEQYF
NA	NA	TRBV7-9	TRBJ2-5	TGTGCCAGCAGCTTAGTGGACGAGGCGGTCCTCGAGACCCAGTACTTC	CASSLVDEAVLETQYF
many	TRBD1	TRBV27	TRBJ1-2	TGTGCCAGCAATACGACAGGGAAAGGTGGCTACACCTTC	CASNTTGKGGYTF
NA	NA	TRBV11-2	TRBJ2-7	TGTGCCGCCGGAGGGGAGATTACCTACGAGCAGTACTTC	CAAGGEITYEQYF
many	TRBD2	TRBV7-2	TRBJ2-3	TGTGCCAGCAGTTTAACTAGCGGAATCACAGATACGCAGTATTTT	CASSLTSGITDTQYF
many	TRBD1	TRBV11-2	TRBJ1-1	TGTGCCAGCAGCCTAAATCTGCAGGGGGCCTTGAACACTGAAGCTTTCTTT	CASSLNLQGALNTEAFF
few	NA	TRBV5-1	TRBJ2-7	TGCGCCAGCAGCTTGGCCTTATTGGGAGAAGGGTACGAGCAGTACTTC	CASSLALLGEGYEQYF
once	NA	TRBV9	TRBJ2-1	TGTGCCAGCAGCGGGGGGACGGGATCCTACAATGAGCAGTTCTTC	CASSGGTGSYNEQFF
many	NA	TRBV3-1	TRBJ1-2	TGTGCCAGCAGCCAAGATGGAAGCAGAGGCAATGGCTACACCTTC	CASSQDGSRGNGYTF
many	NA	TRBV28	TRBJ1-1	TGTGCCAGCAGCAGAAGGTTGAACACTGAAGCTTTCTTT	CASSRRLNTEAFF
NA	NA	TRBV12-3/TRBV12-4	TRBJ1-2	TGTGCCAGCAGATTAGACGTGGTTGGCTACACCTTC	CASRLDVVGYTF
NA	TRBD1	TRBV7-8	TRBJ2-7	TGTGCCAGCAGCTTAGTTTGGACAGGGGGCTCGGACGAGCAGTACTTC	CASSLVWTGGSDEQYF
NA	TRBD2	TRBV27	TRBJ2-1	TGTGCCAGCAGTTCGCCCCTGGGCGGACTAGCGGGAGTCAATGAGCAGTTCTTC	CASSSPLGGLAGVNEQFF